The clone carrying this TCR beta chain has more than one count but fewer than ten. This sample is drawn from a study of tumor-infiltrating lymphocytes in localized non-small cell lung cancer. V was pared by 2 bases and J by 1 base, with 7 bases of the junction left unmatched. From germline, CDR1 is SGHAT and CDR2 FQNNGV. This CDR3 spans 16 amino acids. Some clones are missing from TCRdb's copy, which holds only in-frame ones; the method was immunoSEQ multiplex PCR. The sample lists over 10,000 clones, over 65% occurring once. Sequences were obtained from lung tumor tissue. This clonotype was obtained from a human donor with non-small cell lung cancer. The genes are TRBV11-2 and TRBJ2-7, with 8 bases lining up with TRBD1. The CDR3 loop is CASSLSRQGRSYEQYF. The CDR3 DNA reads as TGTGCCAGCAGCTTATCAAGACAGGGGAGGTCCTACGAGCAGTACTTC.